This TCR beta chain came from a study of blood T cells in healthy people across ages (dated by TCRdb to about 2015). Context from the whole study: In model experiments, template switching captured about one uniquely barcoded TCR beta cDNA molecule for every two T cells. Age-related changes in TCR beta repertoire diversity were measured in the study by deep sequencing normalized with unique cDNA molecular identifiers. Donors were grouped into four age groups: young (average roughly 16 years), middle-aged (about 40), aged (around 60) and long-lived (about 82). To avoid experimental bias, donors of different ages were spread randomly across the sequencing lanes. The study analyzed two additional independent replicas of 1 million unique cDNA reads from the same blood draw for two donors, one aged 18 to 30 and one aged 80 or older. Beyond this particular receptor, the publication reports: Observed TCR beta diversity per million T cells fell roughly linearly with age, and a significant reduction was already apparent by age approximately 40. Observed TCR beta diversity correlated strongly with the percentage of naive T cells measured by flow cytometry. Compared with the aged group, the long-lived group had more naive CD4+ T cells, fewer expanded clones and increased TCR diversity, suggesting age selection. Because donor CMV infection status was unknown, age-related changes in expanded clonotypes were potentially confounded. Because profiling used bulk unsorted PBMCs, naive and antigen-experienced compartments could not be compared conclusively. Estimates of total diversity from one million sequenced T cells were regarded as lower bounds and underestimates.

From cysteine to phenylalanine, the CDR3 is 12 amino acids long. Only the CDR3 DNA stays, 36 bases, in frame from base 1. V lost 6 bases and J lost 9 bases; the stretch between them is 15 bases long. The germline V gene (reference sequence) specifies DFQATT as CDR1 and SNEGSKA as CDR2. The library was made by 5' RACE. Sequencing used an Illumina HiSeq 2500. A second PCR of roughly 7 to 12 cycles was run with a J-beta primer mix and a sample-barcoded 5' primer. A template-switch 5' adaptor carrying 12 random nucleotides introduced a unique molecular identifier onto each TCR beta cDNA molecule. Each sample yielded at least 2.5 million CDR3-containing paired-end reads. All of the RNA was converted into first-strand cDNA using the Mint cDNA synthesis kit, with a TRBC-specific oligonucleotide serving as the primer. Following uracil-DNA glycosylase treatment, all cDNA underwent a first 18-cycle PCR with the universal primers M1SS and BC2_uni_R. The paper's data handling went like this. Normalization of each sample was performed by random selection of 1 million high-quality reads, each carrying a distinct molecular identifier. Instead of being binned into consensus sequences, reads with shared molecular identifiers were discarded. MiTCR, with a Q25 quality threshold and the strictest error-elimination algorithm, was used for CDR3 identification, clonotype clustering and error correction. A nonparametric unseen species model using Euler transformation provided a lower-bound estimate of total TCR beta diversity. The raw public data were reprocessed by TCRdb itself: fastp quality trimming at Q25, MiXCR clonotype calling, in-frame beta chains only. When rows share a CDR3 protein, they turn into one entry using the most common DNA and genes. It is TCRdb's table, rather than the study itself, that gives the V and J calls and clone size. Within this sample are 1.4 million to 1.5 million distinct CDR3 sequences, with approximately 38% of them counted one time only. The leading ten clones occupy around 8% of the sample.

About this clonotype itself: What this receptor recognizes is not known. Base qualities are not provided; no much larger clone lies one nucleotide away.

Donors were 40 or so systemically healthy Caucasian individuals from Russia aged about 6 to 100 years. Ten milliliters of peripheral blood were drawn from each donor into EDTA-treated Vacutainer tubes. Ficoll-Paque density-gradient centrifugation was used to isolate PBMCs, with at least 7 million per sample. Trizol reagent was used to extract total RNA from PBMCs, with at least 6 micrograms per sample. For every donor, an aliquot of PBMCs went through flow cytometry to measure the percentages of naive CD45RAhigh/CD27high T cells. The clonotype comes from a woman younger than 30 in good health. Recombination linked TRBV20-1 to TRBJ2-1, with the D gene tentatively TRBD1 or TRBD2, based on 6 matching bases in each. The specimen sequenced was blood. The DNA is TGCAGTGCCCGGAATGGGGGGCTTGAGCAGTTCTTC. Its protein reads: CSARNGGLEQFF.